This T cell receptor (beta chain) was sequenced for a study of spatial heterogeneity in lung cancer. Study background: When available, follow-up PBMC samples taken a median of approximately 26 months after resection were sequenced. Alpha-chain sequences were consistently detected less often than beta-chain sequences. Study-level points and caveats: The study found ubiquitous expanded tumor TCRs in blood more at resection than follow-up.

Germline-derived CDR1 and CDR2 are SGHRS and YFSETQ. The CDR3 extends over 14 amino acids. The ends were cut back, 2 bases at V and 2 bases at J, with 11 bases in the middle. Indicated time point: blood at routine non-recurrence follow-up after resection. Whole RNA obtained from tumor, nontumor lung or frozen PBMC underwent sequencing without sorting. Each TCR cDNA molecule bore a unique molecular identifier. Each CDR3 protein gets one entry after TCRdb re-called the 5' RACE reads with MiXCR. The table lists around 120,000 distinct CDR3 sequences, more than 9% of them singletons, with approximately 15% in the top ten. Concerning this clonotype: Its antigen is not known.

The chain employs TRBV5-1 and TRBJ2-7, with D unclear. The TCR sequence derives from a male donor with early-stage non-small cell lung cancer. The sample in question was PBMCs, obtained at follow-up. CDR3 bases: TGCGCCAGCAGCTTAAATGCTGGGGCCTACGAGCAGTACTTC. Amino acids: CASSLNAGAYEQYF.